This entry describes one T cell receptor beta chain. In the authors' methods: For nucleated cells, counts were estimated from reference gene primer amplification. Generated by immunoSEQ multiplex PCR, the TCRdb table keeps only in-frame clones and is missing some. V, J and clone size are taken as reported in that table, and D and trimming were inferred from the DNA itself. This table has under 200,000 clones, around four fifths appearing once. This sample is drawn from a study of blood T cell repertoires in COVID-19. About the research overall: Samples taken during acute and convalescent COVID-19 were collected in the United States, Italy and Spain. T cells, B-cell-depleted T cells, or PBMCs provided the cDNA or gDNA that served as material.

The CDR3 has 15 residues. J was trimmed by 4 bases and V by 6 bases; bases with no gene match: 8. Germline V lookup: CDR1 SNHLY, CDR2 FYNNEI. This sequence was found in a woman aged 70-85 years with COVID-19, enrolled during active disease. The chain recombines TRBV2 with TRBJ2-2; 7 bases are shared with TRBD1. Input material: peripheral blood. The CDR3 DNA follows: TGTGCCAGCAGGGACCGGACAGGACTCACCGGGGAGCTGTTTTTT. The encoded protein is CASRDRTGLTGELFF.